The next 7 T cell receptor beta chains were all read from a single sample in a study of control samples from healthy donors and cancer patients. Generated by immunoSEQ multiplex PCR, the TCRdb table keeps only in-frame clones and is missing some. The sample gives roughly 160,000 clones, about 94% of which show up once; approximately 15% is in the top ten. Sequencing used PBMCs. These receptors all come from a man in his sixties with colorectal cancer.

V gene TRBV4-1 combines with J gene TRBJ2-3; 10 bases line up with TRBD2. The CDR3 covers 16 residues. V dropped 3 bases and J dropped 3; count of bases not matched to a gene: 6. The germline CDR1 and CDR2 sequences are MGHRA and YSYEKL. In nucleotides, the CDR3 is TGCGCCAGCAGCCAGGCGAGCGGGGGGGGTACAGATACGCAGTATTTT. Translating it yields CASSQASGGGTDTQYF.

The chain uses TRBV6-2 or TRBV6-3 and TRBJ2-2; D gene uncertain. Germline V gives CDR1 MNHEY, CDR2 SVGEGT. Between the trimmed V and J ends, which lost 6 bases and 1 base, there was a span of 12 bases. This CDR3 is built from 15 residues. The CDR3 sequence is CASSPAHLNTGELFF. CDR3 DNA: TGTGCCAGCAGCCCGGCGCATTTGAACACCGGGGAGCTGTTTTTT.

This sequence joins TRBV5-5 and TRBJ2-7; perhaps TRBD1 as D (6 bases). The CDR3 spans 17 residues. The germline V and J ends were trimmed by 2 bases and 3 bases, with 21 bases remaining between them. The germline CDR1 and CDR2 sequences are SGHKS and YYEKEE (reference sequence). CDR3 sequence (DNA): TGTGCCAGCAGCTTCAGGGGTTCCTCCCTACAAGTCTACGAGCAGTACTTC. It yields the protein CASSFRGSSLQVYEQYF.

The chain combines TRBV19 with TRBJ2-1; a weak D match, TRBD2 (6 bases). Germline V CDR1 and CDR2: LNHDA, SQIVND (reference sequence). Trimming removed 3 bases at V and 3 bases at J, with 15 bases between. The CDR3 contains 16 residues. The DNA of the CDR3 is TGTGCCAGTAGTATCAGGTGGGGGGAGAGCTACAATGAGCAGTTCTTC. It specifies CASSIRWGESYNEQFF.

J is TRBJ2-5 and V is TRBV4-1; D not certain. Germline assignment: CDR1 MGHRA and CDR2 YSYEKL. V was cut by 0 bases and J by 3 bases, with 11 bases left in between. There are 15 residues in the CDR3. For the CDR3, the DNA is TGCGCCAGCAGCCAAGAGTTCCGGAGCGAAGAGACCCAGTACTTC. Amino acids: CASSQEFRSEETQYF.

J is TRBJ1-4 and V is TRBV5-1, with TRBD1 matching 8 bases. V was pared by 0 bases and J by 6 bases, with 7 bases of the junction left unmatched. Germline-derived CDR1 and CDR2 are SGHRS and YFSETQ. This CDR3 is 16 amino acids long. The CDR3 loop is CASSLDLGTGHEKLFF. The DNA of the CDR3 is TGCGCCAGCAGCTTGGATCTAGGGACAGGTCATGAAAAACTGTTTTTT.

The chain recombines TRBV4-3 with TRBJ1-3; 7 bases are a match to TRBD1. CDR3 size: 16 residues. Per the germline V gene, CDR1 is LGHNA and CDR2 is YSLEER. J gave up 3 bases and V 0 bases, and 5 bases lay outside the gene matches. The CDR3 DNA sequence: TGCGCCAGCAGCCAAGATGTTACAGGGGATGGAAACACCATATATTTT. This gives the protein CASSQDVTGDGNTIYF.